These T cell receptor beta chains were read from a single sample in a study of blood T cells in healthy people across ages. TCRdb reprocessed the 5' RACE reads via MiXCR and lists one record per CDR3 protein. The repertoire holds more than 550,000 distinct CDR3 sequences, about a fifth seen once, with around 22% in the top ten. The specimen sequenced was blood. The receptor set was obtained from an older man in good health. Each CDR3 is given with its conserved first and last residue.

V gene: TRBV4-3
J gene: TRBJ2-6
CDR3 protein: CASSQDRGLASGANVLTF

V gene: TRBV3-1
J gene: TRBJ2-1
CDR3 protein: CASSQTGTRRDEQFF

V gene: TRBV11-2
J gene: TRBJ2-5
CDR3 protein: CASSPEREPPQETQYF

V gene: TRBV6-1
J gene: TRBJ2-1
CDR3 protein: CASSEGRGGYNEQFF

V gene: TRBV5-4
J gene: TRBJ1-4
CDR3 protein: CASSLDSLGEKLFF

V gene: TRBV5-1
J gene: TRBJ1-4
CDR3 protein: CASSLDGRATNEKLFF

V gene: TRBV4-1
J gene: TRBJ1-4
CDR3 protein: CASSEPGQGAPTNEKLFF

V gene: TRBV12-3/TRBV12-4
J gene: TRBJ2-5
CDR3 protein: CASSVDRGETQYF

V gene: TRBV12-3/TRBV12-4
J gene: TRBJ2-1
CDR3 protein: CASSPEAGAKFF

V gene: TRBV20-1
J gene: TRBJ1-1
CDR3 protein: CSALKTGRTEAFF